The present TCR beta chain was sequenced within a study of CD8+CD57+ T cells in acquired aplastic anemia. The study, taken as a whole, reports: Almost 30 CD8+ CDR3 sequences occurred in both the patients and the controls.

Concerning this clonotype: Its matching antigen is unknown.

Genomic DNA templated the TCR beta VDJ and CDR3 profiling. MiXCR, run by TCRdb on the reads, gives a single entry per CDR3 protein. The table has tens of thousands of distinct CDR3 sequences, under 50% seen once. The V segment lost 8 bases and the J segment 6 bases; nucleotides outside the gene matches: 3. Germline CDR1 is ENHRY and CDR2 is SYGVKD. The CDR3 extends over 13 amino acids. Sequencing was performed on sorted CD4+, CD8+, or CD8+CD57+ T cells (not recorded which) from PBMCs. This chain links TRBV10-3 with TRBJ2-1; 11 nucleotides align to TRBD1. This TCR was recovered from a human donor in good health, serving as a control. The CDR3 DNA reads TGTGCCATCCGAGGGACAGGGGGCAATGAGCAGTTCTTC. Amino acids: CAIRGTGGNEQFF.